The source of this TCR beta chain is a study of T cell responses to AZD1222 COVID-19 vaccine. This CDR3 spans 12 amino acids. Trimming pared 5 bases from V and 8 bases from J, leaving 12 bases between. Germline V CDR1 and CDR2: SGHTA, FQGTGA. Study-wide results and limits: Spike as a whole was targeted by vaccine-associated CD4 TCRs, dominant at 160-218 and 743-854.

Regarding this clone: The antigen is undetermined. Other nucleotide sequences from this sample produce the same CDR3.

Generated by immunoSEQ multiplex PCR, the TCRdb table keeps only in-frame clones and is missing some. The sample carries about 120,000 clones, roughly nine tenths recorded once. This receptor was identified in an adult in good health. This material consisted of peripheral blood, taken on day 0 of AZD1222 vaccination. V usage is TRBV7-3 and J usage is TRBJ1-2, with a weak D call TRBD1 (5 bases). The CDR3 sequence is CASSPGTGGYTF. CDR3 in DNA: TGTGCCAGCAGCCCGGGGACTGGCGGCTACACCTTC.